This T cell receptor (beta chain) was profiled in a study of OX40 agonist ivuxolimab in advanced cancers. Overall study: With ivuxolimab, an agonistic anti-OX40 (CD134) antibody, patients were treated. Administration of intravenous ivuxolimab to patients occurred every 2 weeks at 0.01 to 10 mg/kg.

The V gene's germline CDR1 is SGHNT and CDR2 YENEEA. CDR3 length equals 16 residues. V lost 1 base, J lost 5 bases, and 18 bases lay in between. Generated by immunoSEQ multiplex PCR, the TCRdb table keeps only in-frame clones and is missing some. Of 150,000 to 180,000 clones in the sample, 90% to 95% are singletons; the top ten hold just over 0.3%. The clonotype originates from an adult with an advanced solid tumor such as melanoma, head and neck, liver or kidney cancer. The chain combines TRBV11-3 with TRBJ2-7, with D perhaps matching TRBD1 or TRBD2 (6 bases each). This material consisted of CD4+ or CD8+ T cells sorted from blood, taken in a trial of the OX40 agonist ivuxolimab. CDR3: CASSLGLTGAGDEQYF. The CDR3 DNA reads as TGTGCCAGCAGCTTAGGTCTAACGGGGGCAGGCGACGAGCAGTACTTC.